Below are 14 T cell receptor beta chains sequenced from a single sample in a study of blood T cell repertoires in COVID-19. Data came from immunoSEQ multiplex PCR; TCRdb stores just in-frame clones and leaves some out. The sample lists some 200,000 clones, approximately 90% occurring once. The sequencing sample was made of PBMCs or T cells enriched from blood (not recorded which). The receptors were sampled from a middle-aged woman with acute COVID-19.

This clone was found a few times. The V and J genes are TRBV19 and TRBJ1-1, with D maybe TRBD1 (6 bases). Trimming cost V 6 bases and J 8 bases, with 19 bases left between them. CDR1 and CDR2 (germline): LNHDA, SQIVND (reference sequence). The CDR3 runs to 14 residues. As DNA, the CDR3 is TGTGCCAGTAGGCCGCCGTGGGGGCGAGAAGAAGCTTTCTTT. It is translated as CASRPPWGREEAFF.

The chain employs TRBV20-1 and TRBJ2-1; 7 nucleotides align to TRBD2. From germline, CDR1 is DFQATT and CDR2 SNEGSKA (reference sequence). This CDR3 has 15 amino acids. V dropped 3 bases and J dropped 0; count of bases not matched to a gene: 5. This CDR3 is CSASDGGSSYNEQFF. As DNA, the CDR3 is TGCAGTGCTAGTGACGGGGGGAGCTCCTACAATGAGCAGTTCTTC.

V is TRBV4-3 and J is TRBJ1-2; 9 bases map to TRBD1. Germline V gene sequence: CDR1 LGHNA, CDR2 YSLEER. J gave up 5 bases and V 0 bases, and 1 base lay outside the gene matches. The CDR3 extends over 14 amino acids. DNA for the CDR3: TGCGCCAGCAGCCAAGATGGACAGGGGTATGGCTACACCTTC. Protein sequence: CASSQDGQGYGYTF.

The chain uses TRBV5-5 and TRBJ2-6, with D possibly matching TRBD2 (6 bases). Trimming left V 7 bases short and J 0 bases short, with 14 bases between. Germline V gene lookup returns CDR1 SGHKS and CDR2 YYEKEE (reference sequence). The CDR3 contains 16 residues. CDR3 residues: CASGGAGASGANVLTF. The CDR3 coding sequence is TGTGCCAGCGGCGGGGCTGGGGCCTCTGGGGCCAACGTCCTGACTTTC.

The chain couples TRBV27 to TRBJ1-5; D is undetermined. V lost 0 bases and J lost 1, with 7 bases in between. The CDR3 is 15 amino acids. Germline CDR1 is MNHEY and CDR2 is SMNVEV (reference sequence). The CDR3 DNA reads as TGTGCCAGCAGTTTATCGGCAGGCAGCAATCAGCCCCAGCATTTT. Amino acids: CASSLSAGSNQPQHF.

This sequence joins TRBV3-1 (or the pseudogene TRBV3-2) and TRBJ2-2; D is possibly TRBD2 (7 bases). The CDR3 is 17 amino acids. V lost 4 bases, J lost 5 bases, and 20 bases lay in between. Germline CDR1 LGHDT, CDR2 YNNKEL (reference sequence). The CDR3 region is CASSPYEGGWQTGELFF. CDR3 coding DNA: TGTGCCAGCAGCCCGTATGAGGGGGGGTGGCAAACCGGGGAGCTGTTTTTT.

The rearrangement links TRBV7-9 to TRBJ1-2; D perhaps matches TRBD1 (5 bases). The CDR3 length is 13 residues. The V end was cut by 4 bases, the J end by 7 bases, with 13 bases between. The germline gives CDR1 SEHNR, CDR2 FQNEAQ (reference sequence). The DNA of the CDR3 is TGTGCCAGCAGCTCGCAGGGCACTGGTGGCTACACCTTC. Translating gives CASSSQGTGGYTF.

The gene calls are TRBV2 and TRBJ2-7, with TRBD1 matching over 7 bases. Germline V gene data show CDR1 as SNHLY and CDR2 as FYNNEI. Unmatched junction bases numbered 8, after V lost 10 bases and J lost 2 bases. This CDR3 spans 13 amino acids. CDR3 sequence: CANRQGTTYEQYF. The CDR3, as DNA: TGTGCCAACAGACAGGGAACTACCTACGAGCAGTACTTC.

In DNA, the CDR3 is TGCGCCAGCAGCTTGGGGTCTGGGGGCGAAAACATTCAGTACTTC. Protein product: CASSLGSGGENIQYF. The chain joins TRBV5-1 to TRBJ2-4; D is perhaps TRBD1 (6 bases). The CDR3 extends over 15 amino acids. Germline-derived CDR1 and CDR2 are SGHRS and YFSETQ. Trimming removed 0 bases at V and 5 bases at J, with 12 bases between.

This chain uses TRBV10-3 with TRBJ2-7, with TRBD2 identical over 7 bases. The CDR3 runs to 14 residues. The V gene's germline CDR1 is ENHRY and CDR2 SYGVKD. J lost 10 bases, V lost 4 bases, and 13 bases had no gene match. CDR3 in DNA: TGTGCCATCAGTGCGTCAACCCGACCGGGACTACAGTACGTC. Its protein product is CAISASTRPGLQYV.

The chain carries TRBV5-1 and TRBJ2-3; 15 bases align to TRBD2. Germline V lookup: CDR1 SGHRS, CDR2 YFSETQ. This CDR3 contains 17 residues. V was pared by 4 bases and J by 3 bases, with 6 bases of the junction left unmatched. Written as DNA, the CDR3 is TGCGCCAGCAGCCCAGGACTAGCGGGGGGGCGGACAGATACGCAGTATTTT. This sequence encodes CASSPGLAGGRTDTQYF.

The chain carries TRBV6-5 and TRBJ1-2; D possibly corresponds to TRBD1 (6 bases). The CDR3 totals 13 residues. Trimming cost V 2 bases and J 4 bases, with 8 bases left between them. Germline assignment: CDR1 MNHEY and CDR2 SVGAGI. Written as DNA, the CDR3 is TGTGCCAGCAGTTACGGACAGATCTATGGCTACACCTTC. Protein sequence: CASSYGQIYGYTF.

The CDR3 loop is CASSIEGQGYSPLHF. CDR3 DNA: TGTGCCAGTAGTATAGAGGGACAGGGTTACTCACCCCTCCACTTT. The chain couples TRBV19 to TRBJ1-6, with TRBD1 matching over 9 bases. Germline CDR1 and CDR2: LNHDA and SQIVND (reference sequence). V lost 0 bases and J lost 10; bases outside the gene matches: 4. The CDR3 is made up of 15 amino acids.

This chain joins TRBV28 and TRBJ1-1; no reliable D call. Per germline, CDR1 MDHEN and CDR2 SYDVKM. The germline V and J ends were trimmed by 7 bases and 1 base, with 16 bases remaining between them. CDR3 size: 15 residues. The CDR3 region is CASIEGNGRNTEAFF. The CDR3 DNA follows: TGTGCCAGCATCGAGGGCAACGGGCGGAACACTGAAGCTTTCTTT.